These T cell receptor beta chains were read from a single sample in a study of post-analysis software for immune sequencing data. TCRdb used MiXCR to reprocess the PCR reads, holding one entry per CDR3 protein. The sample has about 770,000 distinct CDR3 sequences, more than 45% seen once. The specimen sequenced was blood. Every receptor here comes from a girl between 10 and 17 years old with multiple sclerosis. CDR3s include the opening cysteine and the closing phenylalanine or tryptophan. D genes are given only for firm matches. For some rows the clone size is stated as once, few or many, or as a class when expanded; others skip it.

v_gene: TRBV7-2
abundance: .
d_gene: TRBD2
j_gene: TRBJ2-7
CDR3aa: CASSLVLADTYEQYF
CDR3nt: TGTGCCAGCAGCTTAGTACTAGCGGATACCTACGAGCAGTACTTC

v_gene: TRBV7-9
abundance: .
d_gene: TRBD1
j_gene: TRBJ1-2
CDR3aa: CASSSLQGANYGYTF
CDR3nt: TGTGCCAGCAGCTCGTTACAGGGGGCTAACTATGGCTACACCTTC

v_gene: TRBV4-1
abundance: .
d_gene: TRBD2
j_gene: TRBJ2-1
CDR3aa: CASSQEGGSLGNEQFF
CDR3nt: TGCGCCAGCAGCCAAGAGGGCGGGAGCTTGGGCAATGAGCAGTTCTTC

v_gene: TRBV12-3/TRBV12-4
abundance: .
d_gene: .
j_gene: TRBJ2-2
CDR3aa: CASSPFGGPTGELFF
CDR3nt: TGTGCCAGCAGTCCCTTTGGGGGACCCACCGGGGAGCTGTTTTTT

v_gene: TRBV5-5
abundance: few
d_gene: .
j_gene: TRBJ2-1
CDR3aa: CASSLALAGDTAWGDEQFF
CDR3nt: TGTGCCAGCAGCTTGGCCCTCGCAGGAGACACCGCCTGGGGTGATGAGCAGTTCTTC

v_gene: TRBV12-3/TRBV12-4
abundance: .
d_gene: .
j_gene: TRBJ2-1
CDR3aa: CASSFGVHNEQFF
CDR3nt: TGTGCCAGCAGTTTCGGGGTACACAATGAGCAGTTCTTC

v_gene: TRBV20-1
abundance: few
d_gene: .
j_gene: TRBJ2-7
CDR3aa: CSALTSMYEQYF
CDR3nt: TGCAGTGCTCTTACTAGTATGTACGAGCAGTACTTC

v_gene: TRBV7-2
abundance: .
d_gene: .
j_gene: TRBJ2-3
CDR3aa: CASSLAVGRPGDTQYF
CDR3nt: TGTGCCAGCAGCTTAGCCGTGGGCCGCCCGGGGGATACGCAGTATTTT

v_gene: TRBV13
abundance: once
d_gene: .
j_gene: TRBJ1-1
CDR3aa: CASAPGRLTMNTEAFF
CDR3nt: TGTGCCAGCGCCCCGGGCCGACTTACCATGAACACTGAAGCTTTCTTT

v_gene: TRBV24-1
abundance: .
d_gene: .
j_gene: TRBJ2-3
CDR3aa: CATSGARGAMTDTQYF
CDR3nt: TGTGCCACCAGTGGGGCCCGGGGGGCCATGACAGATACGCAGTATTTT

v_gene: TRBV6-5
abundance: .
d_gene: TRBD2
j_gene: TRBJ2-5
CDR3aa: CASSRLAGGETQYF
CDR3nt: TGTGCCAGCAGTAGGCTAGCGGGGGGTGAGACCCAGTACTTC

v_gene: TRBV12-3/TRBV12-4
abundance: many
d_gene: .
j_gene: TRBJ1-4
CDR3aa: CASREGLDEKLFF
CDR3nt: TGTGCCAGCAGAGAGGGGCTAGATGAAAAACTGTTTTTT

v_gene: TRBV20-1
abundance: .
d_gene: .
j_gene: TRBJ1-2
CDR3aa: CSALGTPRTVGYTF
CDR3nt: TGCAGTGCTCTTGGGACTCCTAGGACCGTTGGCTACACCTTC

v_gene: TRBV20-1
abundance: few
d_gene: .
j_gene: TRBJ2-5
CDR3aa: CSARGARFGVEQYF
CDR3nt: TGCAGTGCTAGAGGGGCGAGGTTTGGGGTAGAGCAGTACTTC

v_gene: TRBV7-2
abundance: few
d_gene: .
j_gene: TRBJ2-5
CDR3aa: CASSLGGGGQETQYF
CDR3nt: TGTGCCAGCAGCTTAGGGGGGGGCGGCCAAGAGACCCAGTACTTC

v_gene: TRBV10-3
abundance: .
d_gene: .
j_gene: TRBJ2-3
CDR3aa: CAIGVGPRDTQYF
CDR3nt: TGTGCCATCGGGGTTGGGCCCAGAGATACGCAGTATTTT

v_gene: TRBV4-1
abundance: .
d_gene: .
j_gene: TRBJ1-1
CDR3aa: CASSQDYNRMNTEAFF
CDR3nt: TGCGCCAGCAGCCAAGATTATAACAGAATGAACACTGAAGCTTTCTTT

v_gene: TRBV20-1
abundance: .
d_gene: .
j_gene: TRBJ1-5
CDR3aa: CSARGGIRQPQHF
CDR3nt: TGCAGTGCCCGAGGGGGGATTCGTCAGCCCCAGCATTTT